This T cell receptor (beta chain) is from a study of shared clonotypes between healthy human individuals. TCRdb keeps only in-frame clones here, not all; method: immunoSEQ multiplex PCR. The sample has more than 2 million clones; approximately 95% are singletons. V lost 1 base and J lost 6, with 6 bases in between. The CDR3 runs to 13 residues. Germline CDR1 SNHLY, CDR2 FYNNEI. To note about this clone: Its specificity is unknown.

Study results and caveats: It was the non-shared clonotypes that had lower generation probabilities than clonotypes shared by all four donors. Among the subsets, naive ones generally showed larger estimated richness than memory ones. Four donors shared 4.5% to 6.5% of their naive CD4 clonotypes.

The V and J genes are TRBV2 and TRBJ2-2; D not certain. The specimen sequenced was naive CD4+ T cells sorted from blood. The subset was: CD45RA+ positively selected. The receptor was isolated from a man between 18 and 35 years old in good health. Here the CDR3 DNA reads TGTGCCAGCAGTGAAGTAGTTGCCGGGGAGCTGTTTTTT. Translation: CASSEVVAGELFF.